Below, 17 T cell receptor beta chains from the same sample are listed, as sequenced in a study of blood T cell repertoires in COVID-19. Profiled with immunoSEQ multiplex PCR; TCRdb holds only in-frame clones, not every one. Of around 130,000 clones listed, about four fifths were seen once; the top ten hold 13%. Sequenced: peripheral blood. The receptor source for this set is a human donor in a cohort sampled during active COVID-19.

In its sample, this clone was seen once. Here the CDR3 DNA reads TGTGCCAGCAGTGAGAGAGGGTCCAGCTACACCTTC. The encoded protein is CASSERGSSYTF. The V call is TRBV6-1, the J call TRBJ1-2, with D uncertain. Germline V CDR1 and CDR2: MNHNS, SASEGT. Trimming took 3 bases from V and 9 from J, leaving 11 bases between them. The CDR3 spans 12 residues.

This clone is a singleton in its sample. The CDR3 is CASTPGLASYNEQFF. The CDR3 DNA is TGTGCCAGCACCCCGGGGTTGGCCTCCTACAATGAGCAGTTCTTC. This chain links TRBV19 with TRBJ2-1, with D possibly TRBD2 on 5 matching bases. The CDR3 spans 15 residues. The V end was cut by 9 bases, the J end by 0 bases, with 15 bases between. Per the germline V gene, CDR1 is LNHDA and CDR2 is SQIVND (reference sequence). Full variable domain (outside the CDR3, taken from reference TRBV19 and TRBJ2-1): DGGITQSPKYLFRKEGQNVTLSCEQNLNHDAMYWYRQDPGQGLRLIYYSQIVNDFQKGDIAEGYSVSREKKESFPLTVTSAQKNPTAFYLCASTPGLASYNEQFFGPGTRLTVL.

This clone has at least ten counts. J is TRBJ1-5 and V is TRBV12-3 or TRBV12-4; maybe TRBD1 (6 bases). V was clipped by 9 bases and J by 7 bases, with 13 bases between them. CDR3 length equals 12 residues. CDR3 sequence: CASKTGSQPQHF. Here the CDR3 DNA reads TGTGCCAGTAAGACAGGCTCGCAGCCCCAGCATTTT.

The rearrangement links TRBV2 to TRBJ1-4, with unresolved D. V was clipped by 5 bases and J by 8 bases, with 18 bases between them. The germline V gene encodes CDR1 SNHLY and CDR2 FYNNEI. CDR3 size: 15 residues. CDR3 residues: CASSYETGAGEKLFF. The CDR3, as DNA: TGTGCCAGCAGTTATGAGACGGGAGCCGGGGAAAAACTGTTTTTT.

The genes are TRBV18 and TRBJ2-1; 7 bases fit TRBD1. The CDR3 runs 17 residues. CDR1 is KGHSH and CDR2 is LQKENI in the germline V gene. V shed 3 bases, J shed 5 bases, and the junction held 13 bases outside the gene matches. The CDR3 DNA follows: TGTGCCAGCTCACCGTTTTTTGGGACAGCGATAGACAATGAGCAGTTCTTC. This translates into CASSPFFGTAIDNEQFF.

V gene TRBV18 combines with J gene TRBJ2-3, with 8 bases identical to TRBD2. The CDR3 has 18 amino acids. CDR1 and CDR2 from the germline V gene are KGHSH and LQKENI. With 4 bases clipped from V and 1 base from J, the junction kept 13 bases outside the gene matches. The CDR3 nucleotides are TGTGCCAGCTCACGAGACGGTGCGGGGGGAATAGGCACAGATACGCAGTATTTT. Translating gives CASSRDGAGGIGTDTQYF.

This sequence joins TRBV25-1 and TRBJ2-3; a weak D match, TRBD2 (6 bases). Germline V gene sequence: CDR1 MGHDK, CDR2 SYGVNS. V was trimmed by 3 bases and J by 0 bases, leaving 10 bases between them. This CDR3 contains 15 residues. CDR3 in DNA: TGTGCCAGCAGTGATCTCCGGGGGAGCACAGATACGCAGTATTTT. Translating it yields CASSDLRGSTDTQYF.

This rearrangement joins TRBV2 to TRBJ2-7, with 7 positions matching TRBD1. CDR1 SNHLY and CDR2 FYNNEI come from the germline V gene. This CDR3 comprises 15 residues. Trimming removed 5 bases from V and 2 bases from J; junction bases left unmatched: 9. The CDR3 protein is CASSTRLGQAYEQYF. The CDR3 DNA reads TGTGCCAGCAGTACCCGCCTCGGACAGGCCTACGAGCAGTACTTC. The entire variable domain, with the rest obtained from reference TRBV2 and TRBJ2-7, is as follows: EPEVTQTPSHQVTQMGQEVILRCVPISNHLYFYWYRQILGQKVEFLVSFYNNEISEKSEIFDDQFSVERPDGSNFTLKIRSTKLEDSAMYFCASSTRLGQAYEQYFGPGTRLTVT.

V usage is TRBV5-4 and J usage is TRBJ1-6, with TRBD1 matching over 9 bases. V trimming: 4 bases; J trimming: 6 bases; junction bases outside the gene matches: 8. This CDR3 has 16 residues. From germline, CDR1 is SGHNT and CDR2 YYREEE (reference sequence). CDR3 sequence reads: CASSTQGALSNSPLHF. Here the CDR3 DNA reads TGTGCCAGCAGCACACAGGGGGCGCTTAGTAATTCACCCCTCCACTTT.

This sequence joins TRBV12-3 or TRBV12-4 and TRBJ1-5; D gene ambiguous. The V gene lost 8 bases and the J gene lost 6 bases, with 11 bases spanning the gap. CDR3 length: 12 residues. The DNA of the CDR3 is TGTGCCAGCGGTACTCCGGGTCAGCCCCAGCATTTT. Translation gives CASGTPGQPQHF.

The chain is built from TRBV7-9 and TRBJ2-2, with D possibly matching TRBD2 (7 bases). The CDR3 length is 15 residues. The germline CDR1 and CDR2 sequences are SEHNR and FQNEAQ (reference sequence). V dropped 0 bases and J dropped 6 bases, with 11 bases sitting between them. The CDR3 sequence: CASSLAGGRSGELFF. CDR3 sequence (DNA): TGTGCCAGCAGCTTAGCGGGGGGGCGATCCGGGGAGCTGTTTTTT.

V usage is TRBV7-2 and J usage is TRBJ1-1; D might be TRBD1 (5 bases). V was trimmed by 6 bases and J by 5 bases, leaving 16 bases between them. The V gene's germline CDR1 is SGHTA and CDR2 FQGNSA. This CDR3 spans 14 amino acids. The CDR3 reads CASRVGGRSTEAFF. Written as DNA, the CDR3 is TGTGCCAGCAGAGTCGGGGGTAGGTCGACTGAAGCTTTCTTT.

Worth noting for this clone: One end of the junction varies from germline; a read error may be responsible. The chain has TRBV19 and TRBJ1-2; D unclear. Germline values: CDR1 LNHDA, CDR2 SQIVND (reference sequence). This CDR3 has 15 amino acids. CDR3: CASSSSVRNVPGYTF. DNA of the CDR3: TGTGCCAGCAGTAGTTCCGTGCGGAATGTACCCGGCTACACCTTC.

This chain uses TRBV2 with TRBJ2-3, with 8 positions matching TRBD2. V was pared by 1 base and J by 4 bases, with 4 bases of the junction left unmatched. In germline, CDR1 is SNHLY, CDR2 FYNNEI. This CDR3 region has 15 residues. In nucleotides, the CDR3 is TGTGCCAGCAGTGAAGACGGGGGGGCTTCAGATACGCAGTATTTT. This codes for CASSEDGGASDTQYF.

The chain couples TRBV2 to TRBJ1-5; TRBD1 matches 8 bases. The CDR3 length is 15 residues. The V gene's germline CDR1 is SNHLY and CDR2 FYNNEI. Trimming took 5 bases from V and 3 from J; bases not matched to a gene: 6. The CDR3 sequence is CASSPTGALNQPQHF. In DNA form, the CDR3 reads TGTGCCAGCAGTCCGACAGGGGCCCTCAATCAGCCCCAGCATTTT. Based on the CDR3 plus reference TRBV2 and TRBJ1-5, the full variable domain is EPEVTQTPSHQVTQMGQEVILRCVPISNHLYFYWYRQILGQKVEFLVSFYNNEISEKSEIFDDQFSVERPDGSNFTLKIRSTKLEDSAMYFCASSPTGALNQPQHFGDGTRLSIL.

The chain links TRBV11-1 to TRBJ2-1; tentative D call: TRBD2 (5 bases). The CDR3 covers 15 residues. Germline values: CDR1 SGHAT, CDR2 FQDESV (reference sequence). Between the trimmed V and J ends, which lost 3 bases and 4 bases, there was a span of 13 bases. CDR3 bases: TGTGCCAGCAGCTTGGGAGCCGTCCAGTACAATGAGCAGTTCTTC. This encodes CASSLGAVQYNEQFF.

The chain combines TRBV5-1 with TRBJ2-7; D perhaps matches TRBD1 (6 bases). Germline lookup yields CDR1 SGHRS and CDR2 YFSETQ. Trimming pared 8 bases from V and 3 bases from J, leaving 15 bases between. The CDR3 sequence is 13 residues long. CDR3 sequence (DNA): TGCGCCAGTACACAGGGAGTAGGCTACGAGCAGTACTTC. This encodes CASTQGVGYEQYF.